This entry lists 20 T cell receptor beta chains sequenced from one sample in a study of blood T cell repertoires in COVID-19. The repertoire was sequenced with immunoSEQ multiplex PCR; TCRdb's copy has only in-frame clones and lacks some. The repertoire has 200,000 to 300,000 clones, about 82% of them found once; the top ten carry 9% to 15%. The source material was peripheral blood. The receptors were sampled from a man older than 75 with acute or convalescent COVID-19.

The chain employs TRBV7-9 and TRBJ2-5; no clear D gene. Trimming left V 2 bases short and J 4 bases short, with 8 bases between. Germline CDR1 is SEHNR and CDR2 is FQNEAQ (reference sequence). The CDR3 extends over 13 amino acids. As DNA, the CDR3 is TGTGCCAGCAGCTTAATCTCCCTAGAGACCCAGTACTTC. Protein: CASSLISLETQYF.

V and J are TRBV9 and TRBJ1-2; D is unresolved. The CDR3 has 14 amino acids. Trimming removed 0 bases at V and 2 bases at J, with 8 bases between. Germline V CDR1 and CDR2: SGDLS, YYNGEE. CDR3 sequence (DNA): TGTGCCAGCAGCGTAGACGGGATCAACTATGGCTACACCTTC. Protein product: CASSVDGINYGYTF.

The genes are TRBV7-9 and TRBJ2-3; 13 bases are a match to TRBD2. Germline V gene lookup returns CDR1 SEHNR and CDR2 FQNEAQ (reference sequence). V was pared by 5 bases and J by 1 base, with 6 bases of the junction left unmatched. The CDR3 covers 17 residues. The CDR3, as DNA: TGTGCCAGCAGCATCGGGGGACTAGCGGGGCGCACAGATACGCAGTATTTT. Its protein is CASSIGGLAGRTDTQYF.

The rearrangement links TRBV5-5 to TRBJ1-4, with unresolved D. Germline V lookup: CDR1 SGHKS, CDR2 YYEKEE (reference sequence). Trimming took 5 bases from V and 3 from J, leaving 8 bases between them. CDR3 length: 13 amino acids. The DNA for the CDR3 is TGTGCCAGCAGGAGAGCGTCTAATGAAAAACTGTTTTTT. Protein: CASRRASNEKLFF. The full variable domain, its missing parts supplied by reference TRBV5-5 and TRBJ1-4, is DAGVTQSPTHLIKTRGQQVTLRCSPISGHKSVSWYQQVLGQGPQFIFQYYEKEERGRGNFPDRFSARQFPNYSSELNVNALLLGDSALYLCASRRASNEKLFFGSGTQLSVL.

The genes are TRBV9 and TRBJ2-1, with TRBD2 matching 7 bases. The CDR3 is made up of 16 amino acids. Per the germline V gene, CDR1 is SGDLS and CDR2 is YYNGEE. The V and J ends lost 0 bases and 4 bases, in that order; junction bases with no gene match: 7. In DNA form, the CDR3 reads TGTGCCAGCAGCGTAGTCCCAGCGGGGAGTTACAATGAGCAGTTCTTC. It codes for CASSVVPAGSYNEQFF.

The CDR3 sequence is CASSYSPENSPLHF. The DNA of the CDR3 is TGTGCCAGCAGTTACTCCCCCGAGAATTCACCCCTCCACTTT. This chain uses TRBV6-6 with TRBJ1-6; the D is unclear. CDR1 and CDR2 from the germline V gene are MNHNY and SVGAGI (reference sequence). V was trimmed by 0 bases and J by 7 bases, leaving 7 bases between them. The CDR3 extends over 14 amino acids.

The chain uses TRBV19 and TRBJ1-1; 8 nucleotides align to TRBD1. With V trimmed by 5 bases and J by 5 bases, 10 bases remained unmatched. This CDR3 is 15 amino acids long. Germline V gene data show CDR1 as LNHDA and CDR2 as SQIVND (reference sequence). CDR3 region: CASSPAPTGATEAFF. DNA of the CDR3: TGTGCCAGTAGTCCCGCCCCGACAGGGGCAACTGAAGCTTTCTTT.

DNA for the CDR3: TGTGCCAGCAGTCGGGGGGGACAAAGAGCCTACGAGCAGTACTTC. Translation gives CASSRGGQRAYEQYF. The gene calls are TRBV28 and TRBJ2-7; 8 bases are a match to TRBD2. The CDR3 contains 15 residues. After removal of 5 bases from V and 2 bases from J, the junction contained 8 bases not matched to a gene. Germline CDR1 is MDHEN and CDR2 is SYDVKM.

The chain carries TRBV28 and TRBJ1-5; D perhaps matches TRBD1 (5 bases). From germline, CDR1 is MDHEN and CDR2 SYDVKM. There are 14 residues in the CDR3. V lost 3 bases and J 6 bases, leaving 12 bases between the germline ends. As DNA, the CDR3 is TGTGCCAGCAGTTTGGGGCCGGAAGGTCAGCCCCAGCATTTT. Residues: CASSLGPEGQPQHF. Drawing the rest from reference TRBV28 and TRBJ1-5, the complete variable domain is DVKVTQSSRYLVKRTGEKVFLECVQDMDHENMFWYRQDPGLGLRLIYFSYDVKMKEKGDIPEGYSVSREKKERFSLILESASTNQTSMYLCASSLGPEGQPQHFGDGTRLSIL.

The chain has TRBV19 and TRBJ2-7, with D possibly being TRBD2 (5 bases). From germline, CDR1 is LNHDA and CDR2 SQIVND (reference sequence). The CDR3 covers 14 residues. V lost 2 bases, J lost 2 bases, and 10 bases lay in between. The CDR3 here is CASSIPGRTYEQYF. The CDR3 DNA reads as TGTGCCAGTAGTATACCGGGGAGAACCTACGAGCAGTACTTC. Filled out from reference TRBV19 and TRBJ2-7, the complete variable domain reads DGGITQSPKYLFRKEGQNVTLSCEQNLNHDAMYWYRQDPGQGLRLIYYSQIVNDFQKGDIAEGYSVSREKKESFPLTVTSAQKNPTAFYLCASSIPGRTYEQYFGPGTRLTVT.

This rearrangement joins TRBV5-1 to TRBJ2-7; the match to TRBD1 covers 8 bases. The germline CDR1 and CDR2 sequences are SGHRS and YFSETQ. There are 14 residues in the CDR3. V shed 3 bases and J 3 bases; nucleotides not matched to a gene: 5. This CDR3 reads CASSSTGAGYEQYF. The DNA for the CDR3 is TGCGCCAGCAGCTCGACAGGGGCGGGCTACGAGCAGTACTTC.

The chain employs TRBV2 and TRBJ1-2, with 9 bases aligning to TRBD1. Germline assignment: CDR1 SNHLY and CDR2 FYNNEI. The trim removed 6 bases at V and 8 bases at J, leaving 16 bases unmatched. The CDR3 contains 16 residues. Here the CDR3 DNA reads TGTGCCAGCAGCCCATCCCTACAGGGGGCCAGGGGGGGCTACACCTTC. Amino acid sequence: CASSPSLQGARGGYTF.

CDR3 DNA: TGTGCCAGCAGCCAAGGAGGCAGGAGGAATGAGCAGTTCTTC. Its protein product is CASSQGGRRNEQFF. V gene TRBV3-1 (or the pseudogene TRBV3-2) combines with J gene TRBJ2-1; a possible D gene is TRBD2 (5 bases). Germline V gene lookup returns CDR1 LGHDT and CDR2 YNNKEL (reference sequence). This CDR3 has 14 residues. The V end lost 1 base, the J end lost 7 bases, and 11 bases lay between the germline ends.

This chain joins TRBV7-2 and TRBJ1-5, with unresolved D. The germline gives CDR1 SGHTA, CDR2 FQGNSA. The CDR3 has 15 amino acids. Between the trimmed V and J ends, which lost 0 bases and 3 bases, there was a span of 9 bases. CDR3 in DNA: TGTGCCAGCAGCTTAGCATTTTCATTCAATCAGCCCCAGCATTTT. It encodes CASSLAFSFNQPQHF.

V is TRBV21-1 and J is TRBJ1-3; the table's D call, TRBD1, was not checked against the DNA. TRBV21-1 is listed as a pseudogene. The CDR3 length is 18 residues. DNA for the CDR3: TGTGCCAGCAGCACCAAAAGGGGCCGGGCGTCAGCTGGAAACACCATATATTTT. Encoded protein: CASSTKRGRASAGNTIYF.

The J gene is TRBJ2-2, the V gene TRBV28; 8 bases fit TRBD2. Trimming took 5 bases from V and 0 from J; bases not matched to a gene: 11. Germline CDR1 MDHEN, CDR2 SYDVKM. The CDR3 has 18 residues. CDR3: CASSIAASGRSNTGELFF. DNA of the CDR3: TGTGCCAGCAGTATTGCGGCTAGCGGGCGGTCGAACACCGGGGAGCTGTTTTTT.

This clone was found once. V usage is TRBV9 and J usage is TRBJ2-1; TRBD2 aligns across 9 bases. This CDR3 region has 15 residues. Per germline, CDR1 SGDLS and CDR2 YYNGEE. Trimming cost V 3 bases and J 0 bases; bases outside gene matches: 1. In DNA, the CDR3 is TGTGCCAGCAGCGGCGGGGGGGGCTCCTACAATGAGCAGTTCTTC. Translation: CASSGGGGSYNEQFF.

The V gene is TRBV11-2, the J gene TRBJ2-5; 10 bases fit TRBD1. J was trimmed by 4 bases and V by 1 base; bases with no gene match: 6. Germline V CDR1 and CDR2: SGHAT, FQNNGV. The CDR3 extends over 16 amino acids. The DNA for the CDR3 is TGTGCCAGCAGCTTAGTCCCGGGACAGGGGACAGAGACCCAGTACTTC. This encodes CASSLVPGQGTETQYF.

The chain couples TRBV6-5 to TRBJ2-7, with D possibly matching TRBD1 (5 bases). The CDR3 totals 11 residues. V was clipped by 6 bases and J by 5 bases, with 8 bases between them. Per germline, CDR1 MNHEY and CDR2 SVGAGI. CDR3 DNA: TGTGCCAGCAGGCAGGGCAACGAGCAGTACTTC. Amino acid sequence: CASRQGNEQYF.

The gene calls are TRBV28 and TRBJ1-6; 9 bases line up with TRBD1. The CDR3 has 15 amino acids. V dropped 4 bases and J dropped 6; count of bases not matched to a gene: 4. The germline CDR1 and CDR2 sequences are MDHEN and SYDVKM. CDR3 in DNA: TGTGCCAGCAGTTATGGGACAGGGTTTAATTCACCCCTCCACTTT. Translation: CASSYGTGFNSPLHF.